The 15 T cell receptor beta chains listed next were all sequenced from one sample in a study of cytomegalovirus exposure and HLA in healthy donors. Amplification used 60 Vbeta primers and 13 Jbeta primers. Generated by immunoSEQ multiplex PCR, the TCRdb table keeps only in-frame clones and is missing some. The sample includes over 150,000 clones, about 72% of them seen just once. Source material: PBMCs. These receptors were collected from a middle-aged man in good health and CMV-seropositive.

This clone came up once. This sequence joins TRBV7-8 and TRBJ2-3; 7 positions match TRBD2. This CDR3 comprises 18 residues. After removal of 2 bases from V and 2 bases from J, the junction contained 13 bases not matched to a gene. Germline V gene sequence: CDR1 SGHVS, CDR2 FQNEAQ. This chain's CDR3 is CASSLFTPSAGLTDTQYF. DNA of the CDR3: TGTGCCAGCAGCTTATTTACCCCCTCAGCGGGGCTCACAGATACGCAGTATTTT.

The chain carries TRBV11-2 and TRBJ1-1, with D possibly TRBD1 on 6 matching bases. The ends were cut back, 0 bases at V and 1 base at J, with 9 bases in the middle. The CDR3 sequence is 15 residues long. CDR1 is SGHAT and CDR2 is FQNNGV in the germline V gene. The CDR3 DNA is TGTGCCAGCAGCTTAGAGCCGGGACAGAACACTGAAGCTTTCTTT. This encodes CASSLEPGQNTEAFF.

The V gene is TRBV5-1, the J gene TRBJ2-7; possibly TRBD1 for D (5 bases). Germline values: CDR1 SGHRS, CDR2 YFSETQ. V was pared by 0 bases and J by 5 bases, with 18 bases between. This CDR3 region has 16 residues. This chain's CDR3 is CASSLVIQGRGDEQYF. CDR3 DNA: TGCGCCAGCAGCTTGGTAATTCAGGGAAGGGGCGACGAGCAGTACTTC.

CDR3 protein: CASSFRDRGSGYTF. CDR3 nucleotides: TGTGCCAGCAGTTTTCGGGACAGGGGATCTGGCTACACCTTC. The chain recombines TRBV27 with TRBJ1-2; 10 bases are a match to TRBD1. This CDR3 spans 14 amino acids. Per germline, CDR1 MNHEY and CDR2 SMNVEV (reference sequence). V was clipped by 3 bases and J by 7 bases; unmatched bases: 5.

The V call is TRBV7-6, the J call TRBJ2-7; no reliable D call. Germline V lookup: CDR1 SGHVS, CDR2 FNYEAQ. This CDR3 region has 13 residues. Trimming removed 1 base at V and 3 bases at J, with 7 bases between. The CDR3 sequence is CASSLGPGYEQYF. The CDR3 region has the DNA TGTGCCAGCAGCTTAGGACCGGGCTACGAGCAGTACTTC. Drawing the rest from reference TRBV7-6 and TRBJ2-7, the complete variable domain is GAGVSQSPRYKVTKRGQDVALRCDPISGHVSLYWYRQALGQGPEFLTYFNYEAQQDKSGLPNDRFSAERPEGSISTLTIQRTEQRDSAMYRCASSLGPGYEQYFGPGTRLTVT.

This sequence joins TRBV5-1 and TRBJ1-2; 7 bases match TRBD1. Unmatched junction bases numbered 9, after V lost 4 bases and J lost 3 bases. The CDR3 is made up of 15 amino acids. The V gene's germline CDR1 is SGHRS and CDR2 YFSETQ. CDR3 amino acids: CASSLRQGYDYGYTF. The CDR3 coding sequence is TGCGCCAGCAGCCTCCGACAGGGCTATGACTATGGCTACACCTTC.

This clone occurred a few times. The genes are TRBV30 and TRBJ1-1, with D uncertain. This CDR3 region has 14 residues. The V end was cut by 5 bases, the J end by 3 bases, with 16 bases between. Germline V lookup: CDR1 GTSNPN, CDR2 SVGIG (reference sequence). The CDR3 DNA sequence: TGTGCCTGGCGTCTAGGCTTGGTGGACACTGAAGCTTTCTTT. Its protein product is CAWRLGLVDTEAFF. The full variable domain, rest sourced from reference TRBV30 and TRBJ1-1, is SQTIHQWPATLVQPVGSPLSLECTVEGTSNPNLYWYRQAAGRGLQLLFYSVGIGQISSEVPQNLSASRPQDRQFILSSKKLLLSDSGFYLCAWRLGLVDTEAFFGQGTRLTVV.

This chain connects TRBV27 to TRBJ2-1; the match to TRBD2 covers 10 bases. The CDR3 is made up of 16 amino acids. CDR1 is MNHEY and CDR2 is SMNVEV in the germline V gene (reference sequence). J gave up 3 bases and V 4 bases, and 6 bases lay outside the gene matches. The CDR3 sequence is CASSSSGGPYYNEQFF. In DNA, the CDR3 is TGTGCCAGCAGTTCTAGCGGGGGCCCCTACTACAATGAGCAGTTCTTC.

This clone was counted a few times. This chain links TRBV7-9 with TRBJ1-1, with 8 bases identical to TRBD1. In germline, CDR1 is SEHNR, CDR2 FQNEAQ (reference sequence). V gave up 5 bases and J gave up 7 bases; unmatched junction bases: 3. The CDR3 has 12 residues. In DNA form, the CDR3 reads TGTGCCAGCAGCACAGGACAGGGTGAAGCTTTCTTT. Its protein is CASSTGQGEAFF.

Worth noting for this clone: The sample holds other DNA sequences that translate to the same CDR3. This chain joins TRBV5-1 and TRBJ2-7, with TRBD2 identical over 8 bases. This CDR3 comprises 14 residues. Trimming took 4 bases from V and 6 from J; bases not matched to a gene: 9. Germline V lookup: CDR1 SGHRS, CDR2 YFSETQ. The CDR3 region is CASSPSGGVGEQYF. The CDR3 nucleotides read TGCGCCAGCAGCCCGAGCGGGGGCGTAGGCGAGCAGTACTTC. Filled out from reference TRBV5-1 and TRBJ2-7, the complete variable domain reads KAGVTQTPRYLIKTRGQQVTLSCSPISGHRSVSWYQQTPGQGLQFLFEYFSETQRNKGNFPGRFSGRQFSNSRSEMNVSTLELGDSALYLCASSPSGGVGEQYFGPGTRLTVT.

The CDR3 DNA reads TGTGCCAGCAGTGAAAACGTAGCTAACATTCAGTACTTC. Amino acids: CASSENVANIQYF. The chain carries TRBV25-1 and TRBJ2-4; D remains unclear. This CDR3 has 13 residues. Germline V gene sequence: CDR1 MGHDK, CDR2 SYGVNS. V was shortened by 2 bases and J by 7 bases, with 9 bases between the two germline ends.

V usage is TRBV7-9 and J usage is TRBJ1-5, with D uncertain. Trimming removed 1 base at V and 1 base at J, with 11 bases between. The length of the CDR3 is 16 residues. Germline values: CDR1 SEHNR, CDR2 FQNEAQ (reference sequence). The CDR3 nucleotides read TGTGCCAGCAGCTTAGGTGAGGGATCCAGCAATCAGCCCCAGCATTTT. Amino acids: CASSLGEGSSNQPQHF.

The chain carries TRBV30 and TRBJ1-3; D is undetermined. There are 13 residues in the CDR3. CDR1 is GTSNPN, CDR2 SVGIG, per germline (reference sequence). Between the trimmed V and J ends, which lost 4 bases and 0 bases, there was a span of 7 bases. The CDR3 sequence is CAWKAVSGNTIYF. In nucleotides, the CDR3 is TGTGCCTGGAAGGCGGTCTCTGGAAACACCATATATTTT.

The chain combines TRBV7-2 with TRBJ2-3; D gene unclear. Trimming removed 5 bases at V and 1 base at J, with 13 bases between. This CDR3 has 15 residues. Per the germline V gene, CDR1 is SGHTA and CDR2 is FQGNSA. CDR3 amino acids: CASSAKLSGTDTQYF. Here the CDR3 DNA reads TGTGCCAGCAGCGCGAAACTGAGCGGCACAGATACGCAGTATTTT.

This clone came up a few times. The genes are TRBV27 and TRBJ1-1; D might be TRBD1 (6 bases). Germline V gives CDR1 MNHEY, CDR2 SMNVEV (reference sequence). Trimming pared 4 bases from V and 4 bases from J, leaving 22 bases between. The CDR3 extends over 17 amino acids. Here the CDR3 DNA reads TGTGCCAGCAGTTCTGCAAGGAGGGGGAGGGGTGTCACTGAAGCTTTCTTT. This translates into CASSSARRGRGVTEAFF.